Described below is a single T cell receptor beta chain sequence and its context. The table lists this clone with a count of one. Its antigen is currently not known. Base qualities were left out, and no much larger clone turns up one base away. The CDR1 and CDR2 encoded by the germline V gene are SGHRS and YFSETQ. V and J lose 5 bases and 0 bases, and a span of 11 bases separates them. Spanning cysteine to phenylalanine, the CDR3 consists of 14 amino acids. The entry retains the CDR3 DNA only, 42 bases that are in frame from base 1. In Seattle, one collaborating source enrolled patients while the infection was active and tracked those patients longitudinally over the course of disease. The collaborating institutions used their own protocols to collect whole blood in K2EDTA tubes. Collaborator samples were shipped for TCRbeta analysis as frozen whole blood, isolated PBMCs, or DNA extracted from either sample type.

These data belong to a study of blood T cell repertoires in COVID-19 (dated by TCRdb to about 2020). About the study as a whole: Samples from collaborators originated in the United States, Italy and Spain and spanned both the acute and convalescent phases of COVID-19. The material from the prospective study consisted of cDNA or gDNA derived from T cells, B-cell-depleted T cells, or PBMCs. Subjects who had been exposed to COVID-19, were actively infected with it, or had recovered from it provided the deeply sampled blood TCRbeta repertoires that made up the dataset. The repertoires were made available in a free public database intended to serve as a resource for research on the immune response to SARS-CoV-2. Samples were obtained from the ongoing ImmuneRACE study (first 160 participants) and from 950 to 1,500 subjects provided by 6 global collaborators. The sample metadata nearly always contained a de-identified subject ID, COVID-19 status, age in years and sex. Where available, HLA class I and class II types were taken from metadata supplied by the sample provider and were not determined by assay-based typing. Overall results and qualifications from the work: The amount of clinical and demographic metadata varied by source and participant and was provided uncurated.

TCRbeta CDR3 regions were amplified from genomic DNA by means of the immunoSEQ Assay, a bias-controlled multiplex PCR. The source study handled its data this way. The number of nucleated cells in each sample was estimated from the amplification of reference gene primers within the assay. To quantify the absolute abundance of each unique TCRbeta CDR3 rearrangement, sequence reads were collapsed and filtered. For each sample, productive Simpson clonality was calculated as the square root of Simpson's diversity index over productive rearrangements. TCRdb took this table from immuneACCESS and kept in-frame rearrangements with V and J called. Such tables lack part of the clones; where checked against another copy, unresolved V genes explain under half of the gap, and the rest is unexplained. The V and J calls and clone size come from that table; D and trimming were worked out from the DNA. Present in this sample are approximately 90,000 clones, more than 65% of which were seen just once. The ten top clones hold approximately 6.3% of the sample.

This clonotype originated in a man aged 65 to 79 with COVID-19, enrolled during active disease. Sequencing used peripheral blood. This sequence uses TRBV5-1 and TRBJ1-1; TRBD1 could be the D gene, as 6 bases match. The CDR3 amino acid sequence is: CASSRDTMNTEAFF. Read as DNA, the sequence is TGCGCCAGCAGTAGGGACACCATGAACACTGAAGCTTTCTTT. Supplemented by the reference TRBV5-1 and TRBJ1-1 proteins around the CDR3, the complete variable domain is KAGVTQTPRYLIKTRGQQVTLSCSPISGHRSVSWYQQTPGQGLQFLFEYFSETQRNKGNFPGRFSGRQFSNSRSEMNVSTLELGDSALYLCASSRDTMNTEAFFGQGTRLTVV.